This T cell receptor beta chain derives from a study of regulatory T cells in long-lasting Graves disease. Study-level points and caveats: Persistent patients had more shared public clonotypes (around 3,000) than new patients (approximately 920).

Sample time point: newly diagnosed GD, antithyroid drugs for less than 3 months. Following extraction of RNA from PBMCs, that RNA was used to make the TCR library. Those enrolled as patients came out of an endocrinology department in Xi'an, China. Germline loops: CDR1 SGHRS, CDR2 YFSETQ. CDR3 size: 14 residues. Trimming took 7 bases from V and 8 from J; bases not matched to a gene: 10. This clonotype was counted many times. Its antigen is still unknown. Through Arm-PCR of CDR3 regions and iRepertoire HTBI primers, TCR beta libraries were built. Original methodology: Samples collectively showed fewer than 80 TRBV and fewer than 15 TRBJ segments. One entry per CDR3 protein, called by TCRdb with MiXCR from the multiplex PCR reads. None of the V and J calls come from the authors' own analysis; TCRdb made them. The sample contains hundreds of thousands of distinct CDR3 sequences, roughly 15% of which appear only once.

These data are also associated with another study on T cells in Graves' hyperthyroidism and ophthalmopathy. That source notes: An initial round of RT-PCR targeting the TCR CDR3 relied on the HTBI primer set.

This clonotype was obtained from a woman in her twenties or thirties with Graves disease. The sequencing here drew on peripheral blood mononuclear cells (PBMCs), taken at new diagnosis, from a patient treated with antithyroid drugs. The V and J genes are TRBV5-1 and TRBJ1-4; 8 bases are a match to TRBD1. The CDR3: CASGTGQRPEKLFF. The CDR3 coding sequence is TGCGCCAGCGGGACAGGACAACGCCCGGAAAAACTGTTTTTT.